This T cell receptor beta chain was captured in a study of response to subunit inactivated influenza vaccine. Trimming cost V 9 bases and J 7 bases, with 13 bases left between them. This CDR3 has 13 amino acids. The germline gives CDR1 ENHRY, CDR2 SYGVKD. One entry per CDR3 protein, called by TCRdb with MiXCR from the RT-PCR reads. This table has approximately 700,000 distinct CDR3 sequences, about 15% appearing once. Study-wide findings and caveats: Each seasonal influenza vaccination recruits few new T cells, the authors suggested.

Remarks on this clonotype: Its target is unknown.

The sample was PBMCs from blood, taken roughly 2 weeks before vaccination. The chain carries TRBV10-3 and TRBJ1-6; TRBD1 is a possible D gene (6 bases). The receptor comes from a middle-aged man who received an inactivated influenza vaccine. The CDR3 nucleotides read TGTGCCATACGGACAGCGACCAATTCACCCCTCCACTTT. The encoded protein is CAIRTATNSPLHF.